This entry lists 12 T cell receptor beta chains sequenced from one sample in a study of T cell repertoires in cytomegalovirus infection. These receptors are not linked to any known antigen. MiXCR, applied by TCRdb to the reads, yields one record per CDR3 protein. The profile shows under 450,000 distinct CDR3 sequences, approximately 35% of them singletons. The specimen comprised cultured PBMCs, sampled from culture after CMV antigen stimulation. The source is a human donor in good health (CMV status not recorded). Some clones in this sample may be carry-over from other donors' samples.

There are a few counts of this clonotype. This chain joins TRBV11-3 and TRBJ2-3, with 12 bases that match TRBD2. The ends lost 2 bases at V and 2 bases at J; junction bases unmatched: 8. The CDR3 has 18 amino acids. CDR1 is SGHNT and CDR2 is YENEEA in the germline V gene. CDR3 sequence: CASSLYLAGGPNTDTQYF. CDR3 nucleotides: TGTGCCAGCAGCTTATACCTAGCGGGAGGGCCTAACACAGATACGCAGTATTTT.

The genes are TRBV19 and TRBJ1-1; 7 bases align to TRBD1. The CDR3 totals 14 residues. CDR1 is LNHDA and CDR2 is SQIVND in the germline V gene (reference sequence). Trimming removed 6 bases from V and 2 bases from J; junction bases left unmatched: 6. As DNA, the CDR3 is TGTGCCAGTAGCATTACAGGGGCCAACACTGAAGCTTTCTTT. Translated, it gives CASSITGANTEAFF. Drawing the rest from reference TRBV19 and TRBJ1-1, the complete variable domain is DGGITQSPKYLFRKEGQNVTLSCEQNLNHDAMYWYRQDPGQGLRLIYYSQIVNDFQKGDIAEGYSVSREKKESFPLTVTSAQKNPTAFYLCASSITGANTEAFFGQGTRLTVV.

This clonotype was counted ten times or more. The gene calls are TRBV7-2 and TRBJ2-1; TRBD2 aligns across 13 bases. CDR3 length equals 18 residues. The germline gives CDR1 SGHTA, CDR2 FQGNSA. Germline trimming cut 5 bases from V and 0 bases from J; bases unmatched to any gene: 7. CDR3 bases: TGTGCCAGCAGCCGAGGGACTAGCGGGGTGAGCTCCTACAATGAGCAGTTCTTC. It specifies CASSRGTSGVSSYNEQFF. The full variable domain, in which reference TRBV7-2 and TRBJ2-1 provide the parts outside the CDR3, is GAGVSQSPSNKVTEKGKDVELRCDPISGHTALYWYRQSLGQGLEFLIYFQGNSAPDKSGLPSDRFSAERTGGSVSTLTIQRTQQEDSAVYLCASSRGTSGVSSYNEQFFGPGTRLTVL.

The chain recombines TRBV12-3 or TRBV12-4 with TRBJ1-5; 9 bases match TRBD1. With V trimmed by 6 bases and J by 2 bases, 8 bases remained unmatched. The CDR3 totals 16 residues. Here the CDR3 reads CASSRGQGMGNQPQHF. DNA for the CDR3: TGTGCCAGCAGCCGAGGACAGGGGATGGGCAATCAGCCCCAGCATTTT.

The V and J genes are TRBV29-1 and TRBJ2-1; TRBD1 aligns across 7 bases. CDR1 is SQVTM and CDR2 is ANQGSEA in the germline V gene. Losses at the gene ends were 5 bases for V and 4 bases for J; bases not matched to a gene: 5. The CDR3 totals 13 residues. This CDR3 is CSVQGGGYNEQFF. For the CDR3, the DNA is TGCAGCGTTCAAGGGGGCGGTTACAATGAGCAGTTCTTC.

This clonotype was found a few times. The rearrangement uses TRBV7-9 and TRBJ2-7; the D gene is possibly TRBD1 (6 bases). Germline V gene sequence: CDR1 SEHNR, CDR2 FQNEAQ (reference sequence). Trimming cost V 5 bases and J 3 bases, with 17 bases left between them. The CDR3 has 15 residues. This CDR3 reads CASSARRTAVYEQYV. In DNA, the CDR3 is TGTGCCAGCAGCGCCAGACGGACAGCAGTCTACGAGCAGTACGTC.

The J gene is TRBJ2-1, the V gene TRBV6-2 or TRBV6-3; D ambiguous. This CDR3 is 16 amino acids long. Trimming took off 4 bases at V and 3 bases at J, with 16 bases between the two ends. Germline assignment: CDR1 MNHEY and CDR2 SVGEGT. CDR3: CASSSDLTNLYNEQFF. CDR3 coding DNA: TGTGCCAGCAGTTCCGACTTAACCAATCTCTACAATGAGCAGTTCTTC.

The CDR3 is CAIPILEGSDTQYF. In DNA form, the CDR3 reads TGTGCCATTCCGATCCTAGAGGGGTCGGATACGCAGTATTTT. V is TRBV12-3 or TRBV12-4 and J is TRBJ2-3; D is perhaps TRBD1 or TRBD2 (5 bases each). V was clipped by 10 bases and J by 6 bases, with 20 bases between them. The CDR3 is 14 residues long.

This clonotype appeared once. The chain has TRBV5-1 and TRBJ2-5, with D hard to call. V lost 1 base to trimming and J lost 5 bases, with 12 bases between them. Per the germline V gene, CDR1 is SGHRS and CDR2 is YFSETQ. The CDR3 has 14 residues. CDR3 region: CASSLRTPVETQYF. DNA of the CDR3: TGCGCCAGCAGCTTGAGAACTCCGGTGGAGACCCAGTACTTC.

The chain combines TRBV19 with TRBJ2-1; D call uncertain. V was shortened by 4 bases and J by 8 bases, with 12 bases between the two germline ends. This CDR3 is built from 13 residues. CDR1 and CDR2 (germline): LNHDA, SQIVND (reference sequence). The CDR3 region has the DNA TGTGCCAGTAGTAGCAGATCAGGTTATGAGCAGTTCTTC. Translation gives CASSSRSGYEQFF.

This clonotype is medium-sized (0.01 to 0.1%) in the sample. The junction shows a germline mismatch at one end, possibly a read error. The J gene is TRBJ2-1, the V gene TRBV6-2 or TRBV6-3, with TRBD2 matching 14 bases. The CDR3 runs to 14 residues. CDR1 and CDR2 (germline): MNHEY, SVGEGT. The CDR3 sequence is CASKNAGLAGELFF. The DNA for the CDR3 is TGTGCCAGCAAAAACGCGGGACTAGCGGGAGAGCTGTTCTTC.

This clonotype was observed a few times. The CDR3 DNA sequence: TGTGCCAGCAGTGAACAGGCTTCATCTCATGGCTACACCTTC. Translation: CASSEQASSHGYTF. The chain is built from TRBV2 and TRBJ1-2; D ambiguous. CDR3 length: 14 residues. CDR1 is SNHLY and CDR2 is FYNNEI in the germline V gene. The V gene lost 2 bases and the J gene lost 6 bases, with 13 bases spanning the gap.